These 17 T cell receptor beta chains came from one sample sequenced in a study of blood T cell repertoires in COVID-19. TCRdb keeps only in-frame clones here, not all; method: immunoSEQ multiplex PCR. Of 300,000 to 450,000 clones detected, more than 85% appear once; the ten largest clones hold 1%. The material sequenced was PBMCs or T cells enriched from blood (not recorded which). The receptors were gathered from a woman between 25 and 40 years old who had recovered from COVID-19.

V and J are TRBV6-2 or TRBV6-3 and TRBJ2-5; 7 nucleotides line up with TRBD2. CDR1 and CDR2 from the germline V gene are MNHEY and SVGEGT. Losses at the gene ends were 4 bases for V and 5 bases for J; bases not matched to a gene: 4. The CDR3 is 13 residues long. The CDR3 here is CASSFGGGETQYF. DNA of the CDR3: TGTGCCAGCAGTTTTGGGGGAGGGGAGACCCAGTACTTC.

The rearrangement joins TRBV7-8 to TRBJ1-2; perhaps TRBD1 as D (6 bases). The germline gives CDR1 SGHVS, CDR2 FQNEAQ. The CDR3 totals 17 residues. The V end lost 4 bases, the J end lost 1 base, and 19 bases lay between the germline ends. CDR3 bases: TGTGCCAGCAGCTCAGACAGGATAGGTCTGGTTAACTATGGCTACACCTTC. Translating gives CASSSDRIGLVNYGYTF. Variable domain in full (rest from reference TRBV7-8 and TRBJ1-2): GAGVSQSPRYKVAKRGQDVALRCDPISGHVSLFWYQQALGQGPEFLTYFQNEAQLDKSGLPSDRFFAERPEGSVSTLKIQRTQQEDSAVYLCASSSDRIGLVNYGYTFGSGTRLTVV.

Here the CDR3 DNA reads TGTGCCACCAGTGACCCTATTTCGGGGGACAGCCCAAATTCCTACAATGAGCAGTTCTTC. Protein sequence: CATSDPISGDSPNSYNEQFF. V gene TRBV24-1 combines with J gene TRBJ2-1; weak D call: TRBD1 (7 bases). Germline V lookup: CDR1 KGHDR, CDR2 SFDVKD. CDR3 length: 20 residues. V shed 4 bases and J shed 1 base, with 25 bases lying between them.

The chain joins TRBV6-2 or TRBV6-3 to TRBJ2-7, with D possibly matching TRBD1 (6 bases). V shed 0 bases and J shed 4 bases, with 25 bases lying between them. The CDR3 spans 19 residues. CDR1 is MNHEY and CDR2 is SVGEGT in the germline V gene. Here the CDR3 DNA reads TGTGCCAGCAGTTACTCGAGCCATCCCCTCACGGACAGTCTATACGAGCAGTACTTC. Translated: CASSYSSHPLTDSLYEQYF.

The V and J genes are TRBV6-5 and TRBJ2-2; maybe TRBD1 (6 bases). From germline, CDR1 is MNHEY and CDR2 SVGAGI. The length of the CDR3 is 15 residues. The ends were cut back, 1 base at V and 3 bases at J, with 9 bases in the middle. CDR3 loop: CASSYLRQDTGELFF. The CDR3 DNA reads TGTGCCAGCAGTTACTTGAGACAGGACACCGGGGAGCTGTTTTTT.

The chain uses TRBV28 and TRBJ1-2; 9 bases are shared with TRBD1. The junction had 3 bases not matched to a gene; V was cut back by 11 bases and J by 2 bases. There are 12 residues in the CDR3. The germline V gene encodes CDR1 MDHEN and CDR2 SYDVKM. For the CDR3, the DNA is TGTGCCGGGGGGACAGGGAACTATGGCTACACCTTC. Protein: CAGGTGNYGYTF.

The J gene is TRBJ2-2, the V gene TRBV6-1, with D hard to call. This CDR3 is built from 15 residues. The V gene's germline CDR1 is MNHNS and CDR2 SASEGT. Trimming cost V 2 bases and J 6 bases, with 13 bases left between them. The CDR3 region is CASSESGPLAGELFF. The DNA for the CDR3 is TGTGCCAGCAGTGAAAGTGGGCCACTTGCCGGGGAGCTGTTTTTT.

The chain joins TRBV5-6 to TRBJ1-6; no definite D call. Germline CDR1 SGHDT, CDR2 YYEEEE. The CDR3 is 16 amino acids. The ends were cut back, 4 bases at V and 11 bases at J, with 22 bases in the middle. DNA for the CDR3: TGTGCCAGCAGCCACGACACCTTGACATATTTGGCACCCCTCCACTTT. Encoded protein: CASSHDTLTYLAPLHF.

The CDR3 sequence is CASHTGSGNTIYF. The CDR3 DNA reads TGTGCCAGCCATACAGGGTCCGGAAACACCATATATTTT. The V and J genes are TRBV2 and TRBJ1-3; D is possibly TRBD1 (6 bases). The CDR3 totals 13 residues. The V end was cut by 8 bases, the J end by 4 bases, with 12 bases between. Germline lookup yields CDR1 SNHLY and CDR2 FYNNEI.

CDR3 amino acids: CAISESGTGGRSYGYTF. The CDR3, as DNA: TGTGCCATCAGTGAATCGGGGACAGGGGGCCGGAGCTATGGCTACACCTTC. The chain employs TRBV10-3 and TRBJ1-2, with 12 bases fitting TRBD1. This CDR3 is 17 amino acids long. J gave up 4 bases and V 3 bases, and 9 bases lay outside the gene matches. Germline assignment: CDR1 ENHRY and CDR2 SYGVKD.

CDR3 region: CASSSDIGGTANQPQHF. Written as DNA, the CDR3 is TGTGCCAGCAGTTCCGATATAGGGGGGACAGCTAATCAGCCCCAGCATTTT. The chain has TRBV27 and TRBJ1-5, with 7 bases that match TRBD1. The germline V gene has CDR1 MNHEY and CDR2 SMNVEV (reference sequence). The CDR3 consists of 17 residues. V gave up 4 bases and J gave up 4 bases; unmatched junction bases: 13.

The rearrangement uses TRBV2 and TRBJ2-1; 8 bases are a match to TRBD2. With V trimmed by 6 bases and J by 9 bases, 13 bases remained unmatched. Germline V gene sequence: CDR1 SNHLY, CDR2 FYNNEI. The CDR3 has 15 amino acids. The DNA for the CDR3 is TGTGCCAGCAGGCGGGGGACTAGTAGTCTGGGTGAGCAGTTCTTC. Translated: CASRRGTSSLGEQFF.

This clone was counted only a few times. The V call is TRBV5-1, the J call TRBJ1-5; D not resolved. Trimming stripped 4 bases from V and 5 bases from J, with 13 bases between. There are 14 residues in the CDR3. CDR1 and CDR2 from the germline V gene are SGHRS and YFSETQ. CDR3 loop: CASSLQGGHQPQHF. In DNA, the CDR3 is TGCGCCAGCAGCCTACAAGGAGGACATCAGCCCCAGCATTTT.

The chain is built from TRBV27 and TRBJ2-5; D call uncertain. Germline CDR1 MNHEY, CDR2 SMNVEV (reference sequence). V was clipped by 6 bases and J by 5 bases, with 7 bases between them. The CDR3 runs to 11 residues. CDR3 residues: CASSHRETQYF. CDR3 nucleotide sequence: TGTGCCAGCAGCCACCGGGAGACCCAGTACTTC.

The chain combines TRBV7-2 with TRBJ2-7, with D uncertain. Deletions cut 2 bases from V and 2 bases from J, with 16 bases between. The germline gives CDR1 SGHTA, CDR2 FQGNSA. The CDR3 is 16 residues long. This CDR3 reads CASSLHEVPLAYEQYF. The CDR3 DNA sequence: TGTGCCAGCAGCTTACACGAGGTACCTTTGGCCTACGAGCAGTACTTC.

The rearrangement uses TRBV18 and TRBJ1-3; D gene unclear. The germline V gene has CDR1 KGHSH and CDR2 LQKENI. This CDR3 region has 17 residues. Trimming left V 3 bases short and J 4 bases short, with 19 bases between. CDR3 nucleotide sequence: TGTGCCAGCTCACCGTCTACGACCGTCCAGGCCGGAAACACCATATATTTT. Protein: CASSPSTTVQAGNTIYF.

This clone appeared a few times. V and J are TRBV7-9 and TRBJ1-2; D is unclear. CDR1 and CDR2 (germline): SEHNR, FQNEAQ (reference sequence). There are 12 residues in the CDR3. Trimming removed 1 base at V and 14 bases at J, with 14 bases between. CDR3 nucleotides: TGTGCCAGCAGCTTAGGTGCGGTCTCGGAGACCTTC. Translation: CASSLGAVSETF.